This T cell receptor beta chain was profiled in a study of cytomegalovirus exposure and HLA in healthy donors. Overall study: Among the approximately 420 donors who were genotyped, roughly 85% fell in the genetic ancestry cluster that is associated with self-reported Caucasian donors.

Researchers ran the PCR with 60 Vbeta and 13 Jbeta primers. Clones were read by immunoSEQ multiplex PCR, and TCRdb kept only the in-frame ones, dropping some. Its listing shows 150,000 or so clones. The CDR3 consists of 14 residues. Looked up from germline, CDR1 is SGHRS and CDR2 is YFSETQ. A note on this clone: The junction shows a germline mismatch at one end, possibly a read error. This sample also contains other DNA sequences that code for the same CDR3.

The TCR sequence derives from a man in his late teens or twenties in good health and CMV-seronegative. The chain couples TRBV5-1 to TRBJ1-5; the match to TRBD1 covers 10 bases. The sequencing sample was made of PBMCs. CDR3 in amino acids: CASSLGTGDQPQHF. For the CDR3, the DNA is TGCGCCAGCAGCCTAGGGACAGGGGATCAGCCTCAGCATTTT.